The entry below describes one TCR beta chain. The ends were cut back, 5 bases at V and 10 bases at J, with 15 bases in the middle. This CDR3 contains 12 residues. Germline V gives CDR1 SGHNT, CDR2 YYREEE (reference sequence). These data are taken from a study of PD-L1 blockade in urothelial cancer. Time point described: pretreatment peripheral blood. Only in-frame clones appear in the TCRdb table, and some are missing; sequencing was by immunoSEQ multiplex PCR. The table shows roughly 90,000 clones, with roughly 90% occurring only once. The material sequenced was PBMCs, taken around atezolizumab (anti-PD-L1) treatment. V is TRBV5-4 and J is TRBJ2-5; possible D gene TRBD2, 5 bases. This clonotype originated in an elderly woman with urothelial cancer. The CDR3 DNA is TGTGCCAGCAGTTTTGGCCCTCGGGACCAGTACTTC. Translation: CASSFGPRDQYF.